Presented here are 6 T cell receptor beta chains from one specimen sequenced in a study of cytomegalovirus exposure and HLA in healthy donors. PCR was performed using 60 Vbeta and 13 Jbeta primers. The repertoire was sequenced with immunoSEQ multiplex PCR; TCRdb's copy has only in-frame clones and lacks some. The sample includes approximately 120,000 clones, about 74% seen only once; the top ten take 2% to 3%. Sequencing was done on a sample of PBMCs. Receptors originate from a female donor in good health and CMV-seronegative.

This clone was seen a single time. The V call is TRBV27, the J call TRBJ1-6; the D gene is possibly TRBD1 (5 bases). The CDR3 is 15 residues long. Germline V lookup: CDR1 MNHEY, CDR2 SMNVEV (reference sequence). V lost 7 bases and J lost 1, with 11 bases in between. CDR3 sequence reads: CASTGLGSYNSPLHF. CDR3 nucleotides: TGTGCCAGCACGGGACTTGGGTCCTATAATTCACCCCTCCACTTT.

V usage is TRBV7-8 and J usage is TRBJ2-1; 10 nucleotides line up with TRBD2. The V and J ends lost 1 base and 8 bases, in that order; junction bases with no gene match: 11. There are 17 residues in the CDR3. Germline V gene lookup returns CDR1 SGHVS and CDR2 FQNEAQ. CDR3 amino acids: CASSLVIRAGGRHEQFF. The CDR3 DNA is TGTGCCAGCAGCTTAGTGATCCGAGCGGGGGGGCGCCATGAGCAGTTCTTC.

This clone has only one observation. The chain is built from TRBV19 and TRBJ2-2; 10 nucleotides line up with TRBD2. This CDR3 contains 19 residues. V shed 6 bases and J 4 bases; nucleotides not matched to a gene: 17. Germline V CDR1 and CDR2: LNHDA, SQIVND (reference sequence). The CDR3 sequence is CASSPRLSGGASGTGELFF. The CDR3 DNA follows: TGTGCCAGTAGCCCGCGACTGAGCGGGGGGGCATCGGGCACCGGGGAGCTGTTTTTT.

The V and J genes are TRBV10-1 and TRBJ2-3; TRBD2 matches at 9 bases. The trim removed 2 bases at V and 3 bases at J, leaving 3 bases unmatched. The CDR3 contains 15 residues. Germline V CDR1 and CDR2: WNHNN, SYGVQD (reference sequence). In DNA form, the CDR3 reads TGCGCCAGCAGTGAGAGCGGGGGGCAGACAGATACGCAGTATTTT. Encoded protein: CASSESGGQTDTQYF.

This sequence joins TRBV11-2 and TRBJ1-2; D is ambiguous. The CDR3 is 13 residues long. Germline CDR1 reads SGHAT; CDR2 reads FQNNGV. The V end was cut by 0 bases, the J end by 10 bases, with 12 bases between. The CDR3 is CASSLDPRGSYTF. CDR3 nucleotides: TGTGCCAGCAGCTTAGATCCCAGAGGGTCCTACACCTTC.

J is TRBJ2-5 and V is TRBV19; 7 bases agree with TRBD1. The CDR3 runs 15 residues. Germline CDR1 is LNHDA and CDR2 is SQIVND (reference sequence). V gave up 4 bases and J gave up 4 bases; unmatched junction bases: 9. DNA of the CDR3: TGTGCCAGTAGTAGCCCCCGACAGGGAAGAGAGACCCAGTACTTC. Its protein product is CASSSPRQGRETQYF.